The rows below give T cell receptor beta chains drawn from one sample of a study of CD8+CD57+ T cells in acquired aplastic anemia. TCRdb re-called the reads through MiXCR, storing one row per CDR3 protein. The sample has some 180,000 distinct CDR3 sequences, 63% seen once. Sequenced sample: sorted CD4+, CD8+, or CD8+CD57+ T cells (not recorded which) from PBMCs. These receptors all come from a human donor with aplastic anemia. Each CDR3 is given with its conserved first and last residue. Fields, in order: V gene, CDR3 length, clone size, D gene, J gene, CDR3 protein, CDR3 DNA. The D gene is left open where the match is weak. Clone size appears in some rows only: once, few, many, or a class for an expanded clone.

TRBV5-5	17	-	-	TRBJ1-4	CASSSSPRGGTYEKLFF	TGTGCCAGCAGCTCTAGCCCCCGGGGGGGAACCTATGAAAAACTGTTTTTT
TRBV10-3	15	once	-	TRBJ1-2	CATSDLPRANYGYTF	TGTGCCACCAGTGATTTGCCGAGGGCCAACTATGGCTACACCTTC
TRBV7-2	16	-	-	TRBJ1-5	CASSGGSGLGNQPQHF	TGTGCCAGCAGCGGGGGGAGCGGCCTGGGAAATCAGCCCCAGCATTTT
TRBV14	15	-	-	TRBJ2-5	CASSQAGILEETQYF	TGTGCCAGCAGCCAAGCAGGTATTCTAGAAGAGACCCAGTACTTC
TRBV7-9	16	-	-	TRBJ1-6	CASSLARDTYNSPLHF	TGTGCCAGCAGCTTAGCCCGGGACACCTATAATTCACCCCTCCACTTT
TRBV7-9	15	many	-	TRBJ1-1	CASSLSQGRRTEAFF	TGTGCCAGCAGCTTATCTCAGGGGCGAAGGACTGAAGCTTTCTTT
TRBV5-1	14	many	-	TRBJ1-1	CASSPPGGNTEAFF	TGCGCCAGCAGCCCCCCGGGGGGGAACACTGAAGCTTTCTTT
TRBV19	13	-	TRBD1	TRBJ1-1	CATNRAGGNEAFF	TGTGCCACCAACCGGGCAGGGGGCAATGAAGCTTTCTTT
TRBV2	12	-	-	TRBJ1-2	CASPGPNYGYTF	TGTGCCAGTCCCGGCCCCAACTATGGCTACACCTTC
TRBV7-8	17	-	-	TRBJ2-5	CASSLVRRLDTREAQYF	TGTGCCAGCAGCTTAGTTAGGAGATTGGACACAAGAGAGGCCCAGTACTTC
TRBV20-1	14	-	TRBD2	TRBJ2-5	CSARERGGWETQYF	TGCAGTGCTAGAGAGCGGGGGGGGTGGGAGACCCAGTACTTC
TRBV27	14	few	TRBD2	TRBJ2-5	CASHNSGAGETQYF	TGTGCCAGCCATAATAGCGGGGCCGGGGAGACCCAGTACTTC
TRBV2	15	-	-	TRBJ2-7	CASSEAGGAVGEQYF	TGTGCCAGCAGTGAAGCTGGAGGGGCAGTGGGCGAGCAGTACTTC
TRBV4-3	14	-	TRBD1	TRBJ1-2	CASSQQGAVDGYTF	TGCGCCAGCAGCCAACAGGGGGCTGTCGATGGCTACACCTTC
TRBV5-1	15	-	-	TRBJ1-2	CASSLGAGEGYGYTF	TGCGCCAGCAGCTTGGGTGCAGGGGAGGGCTATGGCTACACCTTC
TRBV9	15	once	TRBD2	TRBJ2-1	CASSVVGGSYNEQFF	TGTGCCAGCAGCGTAGTTGGCGGGAGTTACAATGAGCAGTTCTTC
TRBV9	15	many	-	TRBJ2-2	CASTKGSGQGGELFF	TGTGCCAGCACTAAAGGGTCGGGGCAGGGCGGGGAGCTGTTTTTT
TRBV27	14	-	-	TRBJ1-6	CASSWGIDNSPLHF	TGTGCCAGCAGTTGGGGGATTGATAATTCACCCCTCCACTTT
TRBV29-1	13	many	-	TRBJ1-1	CSDTSGERTEAFF	TGCAGCGATACATCAGGGGAGCGCACTGAAGCTTTCTTT
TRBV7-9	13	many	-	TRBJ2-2	CACSNRATGELFF	TGTGCCTGCAGCAACAGGGCCACCGGGGAGCTGTTTTTT
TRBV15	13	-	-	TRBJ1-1	CATSRDLEAEAFF	TGTGCCACCAGCAGAGATCTTGAAGCTGAAGCTTTCTTT
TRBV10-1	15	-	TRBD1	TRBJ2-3	CASSATGKYGDTQCF	TGCGCCAGCAGTGCGACAGGGAAATATGGGGATACGCAGTGTTTT
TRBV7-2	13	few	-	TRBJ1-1	CASSKQGNTEAFF	TGTGCCAGCAGCAAACAGGGGAACACTGAAGCTTTCTTT
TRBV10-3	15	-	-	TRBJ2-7	CAISTNVVPPYEQYF	TGTGCCATCAGTACTAACGTAGTTCCCCCCTACGAGCAGTACTTC